These T cell receptor beta chains were read from a single sample in a study of T cells in Graves' hyperthyroidism and ophthalmopathy. From the multiplex PCR reads, TCRdb called clonotypes with MiXCR, one entry per CDR3 protein. Of over 350,000 distinct CDR3 sequences in the sample, around an eighth were seen once. Sequencing input: blood. Source of these receptors: a middle-aged man with Graves' ophthalmopathy. CDR3s include the opening cysteine and the closing phenylalanine or tryptophan. The order of the fields is clone size, V gene, J gene, D gene, CDR3 DNA, CDR3 protein. A D gene is named only where the DNA matches it firmly. Size is stated for part of the rows, as once, few or many counts, or as a class when the clone is expanded.

few	TRBV4-1	TRBJ2-7	-	TGCGCCAGCAGCCAAGCCAGGGGAAATCTGTACGAGCAGTACTTC	CASSQARGNLYEQYF
-	TRBV13	TRBJ2-1	-	TGTGCCAGCAGTTACTCGGGGTTCGGGCACAATGAGCAGTTCTTC	CASSYSGFGHNEQFF
-	TRBV9	TRBJ2-1	-	TGTGCCAGCAGCGTAGTGGGGGAGTTATACAATGAGCAGTTCTTC	CASSVVGELYNEQFF
many	TRBV30	TRBJ2-1	-	TGTGCCTGGAGTGCTAGCAATGAGCAGTTCTTC	CAWSASNEQFF
few	TRBV6-1	TRBJ1-1	TRBD1	TGTGCCAGCACCCGGACAGGTAATGCTGAAGCTTTCTTT	CASTRTGNAEAFF
few	TRBV29-1	TRBJ2-1	TRBD2	TGCAGCCCAGTAGCGGGAAGGGATGAGCAGTTCTTC	CSPVAGRDEQFF
many	TRBV5-1	TRBJ2-2	-	TGCGCCAGCAGCTTGGGGCAAAACACCGGGGAGCTGTTTTTT	CASSLGQNTGELFF
few	TRBV12-3/TRBV12-4	TRBJ2-7	-	TGTGCCAGCAGTTTAAGGAATTCCTACGAGCAGTACTTC	CASSLRNSYEQYF
many	TRBV20-1	TRBJ2-3	-	TGCAGTGCGGACTCGCCGGCCCGCACAGATACGCAGTATTTT	CSADSPARTDTQYF
many	TRBV18	TRBJ2-1	TRBD1	TGTGCCAGCTCACCAATCGGGACAGGTCGGTACAATGAGCAGTTCTTC	CASSPIGTGRYNEQFF
many	TRBV29-1	TRBJ2-5	-	TGCAGCGTTGAAGATCCCGGTGGGGCCTGGGATACCCAGTACTTC	CSVEDPGGAWDTQYF
many	TRBV29-1	TRBJ2-5	-	TGCAGCGTTGTTGTGCCTAGCGATGGGACCCAGTACTTC	CSVVVPSDGTQYF
many	TRBV5-1	TRBJ1-1	-	TGCGCCAGCAGCATCCAACCGACAGGAATGAACACTGAAGCTTTCTTT	CASSIQPTGMNTEAFF
-	TRBV10-3	TRBJ2-3	-	TGTGCCATCAGTGAGATGTGGGCCACAGATACGCAGTATTTT	CAISEMWATDTQYF
few	TRBV19	TRBJ2-3	-	TGTGCCAGTAGACAACCGGGGGGCACAGATACGCAGTATTTT	CASRQPGGTDTQYF
many	TRBV30	TRBJ2-1	-	TGTGCCTGGAGTGCAGCGTCAAGCTCCTACAATGAGCAGTTCTTC	CAWSAASSSYNEQFF
-	TRBV7-9	TRBJ2-2	-	TGTGCCAGCAGCTTACGGGGGTTAGCCAGGGACCATAACACCGGGGAGCTGTTTTTT	CASSLRGLARDHNTGELFF
-	TRBV19	TRBJ2-7	TRBD2	TGTGCCAGTACCGTGGGGGGGTCCTACGAGCAGTACTTC	CASTVGGSYEQYF
many	TRBV28	TRBJ1-2	-	TGTGCCAGCAGTTTGGCATCGGTTCGCCGCTACACCTTC	CASSLASVRRYTF
-	TRBV19	TRBJ2-1	TRBD1	TGTGCCAGTAGTATTGTGACAGGGAGAAACAATGAGCAGTTCTTC	CASSIVTGRNNEQFF
-	TRBV5-1	TRBJ2-6	-	TGCGCCAGCAGCTTGGGATCCAGAGGAGCTGGGGCCAACGTCCTGACTTTC	CASSLGSRGAGANVLTF
many	TRBV11-2	TRBJ1-3	-	TGTGCCAGCAGCCCCCGTTCTGATGGAAACACCATATATTTT	CASSPRSDGNTIYF
few	TRBV25-1	TRBJ1-2	-	TGTGCCAGCAGTATGAATGGCTACACCTTC	CASSMNGYTF
-	TRBV7-8	TRBJ2-1	-	TGTGCCAGCAGGGCAAAAATTGAGCAGTTCTTC	CASRAKIEQFF
-	TRBV7-3	TRBJ1-2	-	TGTGCCAGCAGCGCCGGACAGATCTATGGCTACACCTTC	CASSAGQIYGYTF
-	TRBV20-1	TRBJ2-7	-	TGCAGTGCAGTCAGGGGAACCTACGAGCAGTACTTC	CSAVRGTYEQYF
many	TRBV2	TRBJ1-5	-	TGTGCCAGTGGACTAGGCAATCAGCCCCAGCATTTT	CASGLGNQPQHF
many	TRBV7-9	TRBJ2-1	-	TGTGCCAGCAGCTTAAGTCAGGGTTCCTACAATGAGCAGTTCTTC	CASSLSQGSYNEQFF
-	TRBV18	TRBJ2-6	TRBD2	TGTGCCAGCTCACCCGGAGCGGGAGGGACCTCTGGGGCCAACGTCCTGACTTTC	CASSPGAGGTSGANVLTF
many	TRBV5-1	TRBJ2-1	-	TGCGCCAGCAGCCTGATCACGGGTTCCTACAATGAGCAGTTCTTC	CASSLITGSYNEQFF
many	TRBV27	TRBJ2-3	-	TGTGCCAGCAGTAAAGAACTTTTTCGCACAGATACGCAGTATTTT	CASSKELFRTDTQYF
many	TRBV27	TRBJ2-1	-	TGTGCCAGCAGTTTGGAGCAGGGAGTTAAGAATGAGCAGTTCTTC	CASSLEQGVKNEQFF
few	TRBV30	TRBJ2-2	-	TGTGCCTGGAGTGTAATACGAAACACCGGGGAGCTGTTTTTT	CAWSVIRNTGELFF
-	TRBV20-1	TRBJ2-7	-	TGCAGTGCTAGCGGACAGCCTGCGCGGGAGCAGTACTTC	CSASGQPAREQYF
-	TRBV3-1	TRBJ2-2	TRBD2	TGTGCCAGCAAGACACTAGCGGGAGTGGGGGAGCTGTTTTTT	CASKTLAGVGELFF
many	TRBV5-1	TRBJ2-1	TRBD2	TGCGCCAGCGGAACTAGCGGGAGGGGACTGGGAAATGAGCAGTTCTTC	CASGTSGRGLGNEQFF
few	TRBV6-2/TRBV6-3	TRBJ2-1	-	TGTGCCAGCAGGCCTGTTTGGACATTATACAATGAGCAGTTCTTC	CASRPVWTLYNEQFF
many	TRBV28	TRBJ2-7	TRBD1	TGTGCCAGCGACAGGGGTAGTTTCGGAGGTCGGTACGAGCAGTACTTC	CASDRGSFGGRYEQYF
-	TRBV19	TRBJ2-1	-	TGTGCCAGTAGTATTTCGGGCCCCGAGCAGTTCTTC	CASSISGPEQFF
many	TRBV2	TRBJ2-1	-	TGTGCCAGCAGTGAATTGGGGCCCGGGCAGTTCTTC	CASSELGPGQFF
few	TRBV2	TRBJ2-3	TRBD2	TGTGCCAGCAGGAGGACTAGCGGGATGCAGACAGATACGCAGTATTTT	CASRRTSGMQTDTQYF